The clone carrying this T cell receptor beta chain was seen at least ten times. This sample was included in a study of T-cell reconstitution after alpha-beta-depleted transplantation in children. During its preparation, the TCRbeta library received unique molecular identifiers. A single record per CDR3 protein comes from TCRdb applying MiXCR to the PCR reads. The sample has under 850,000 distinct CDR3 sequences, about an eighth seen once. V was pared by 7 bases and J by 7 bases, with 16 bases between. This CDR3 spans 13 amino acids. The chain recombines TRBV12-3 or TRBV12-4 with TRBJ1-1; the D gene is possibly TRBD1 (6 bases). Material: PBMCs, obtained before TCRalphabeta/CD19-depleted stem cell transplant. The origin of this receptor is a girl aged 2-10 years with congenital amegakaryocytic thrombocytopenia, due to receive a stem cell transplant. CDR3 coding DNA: TGTGCCAGCACCCTCCTCATGGACAGTGAAGCTTTCTTT. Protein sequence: CASTLLMDSEAFF.